The TCR beta chain described here comes from a study of PD-1 blockade in classical Hodgkin lymphoma. The length of the CDR3 is 14 residues. V was shortened by 0 bases and J by 1 base, with 9 bases between the two germline ends. Looked up from germline, CDR1 is GTSNPN and CDR2 is SVGIG (reference sequence). Data came from immunoSEQ multiplex PCR; TCRdb stores just in-frame clones and leaves some out. The sample consists of about 90,000 clones, about nine tenths of them appearing once. Sample time point: cycle 4 day 1 (C4D1), after less than 7 weeks of nivolumab. Every patient experienced relapse after autologous stem cell transplantation, and brentuximab vedotin exposure varied.

The chain has TRBV30 and TRBJ1-1; possible D gene TRBD1, 5 bases. This clonotype was obtained from a human donor with classical Hodgkin lymphoma. Sequences were derived from peripheral blood mononuclear cells (PBMCs), sampled before the fourth cycle of nivolumab. Here the CDR3 DNA reads TGTGCCTGGAGTGTTTGGACATCGAACACTGAAGCTTTCTTT. It encodes CAWSVWTSNTEAFF.